Sequencing of this T cell receptor (beta chain) was carried out in a study of human T cells and chemical hapten exposure. Study-wide results and limits: Alopecia in all donors means immunity may differ from healthy individuals.

CDR1 is SGHTA and CDR2 is FQGNSA in the germline V gene. The CDR3 is 12 amino acids. V was shortened by 1 base and J by 6 bases, with 5 bases between the two germline ends. This clonotype was seen at least ten times. Its cognate antigen is unknown. TCRdb used MiXCR to reprocess the RACE reads, holding one entry per CDR3 protein. The sample holds around 100,000 distinct CDR3 sequences, approximately 10% seen once. Stated time point: patch test 1, 2 weeks after DPC sensitization. Specified treatment: therapeutic diphenylcyclopropenone sensitization with weekly scalp DPC. It was unfractionated whole blood from which total RNA was extracted.

The chain joins TRBV7-2 to TRBJ2-3; D ambiguous. The input for sequencing was whole blood, taken in connection with sensitization to the hapten diphenylcyclopropenone (DPC). The sequence came from a woman aged 40 to 50 with alopecia areata. Some clones in this sample may be carry-over from other donors' samples. CDR3 in DNA: TGTGCCAGCAGCTTAGATAGGGATACGCAGTATTTT. Translated, it gives CASSLDRDTQYF.